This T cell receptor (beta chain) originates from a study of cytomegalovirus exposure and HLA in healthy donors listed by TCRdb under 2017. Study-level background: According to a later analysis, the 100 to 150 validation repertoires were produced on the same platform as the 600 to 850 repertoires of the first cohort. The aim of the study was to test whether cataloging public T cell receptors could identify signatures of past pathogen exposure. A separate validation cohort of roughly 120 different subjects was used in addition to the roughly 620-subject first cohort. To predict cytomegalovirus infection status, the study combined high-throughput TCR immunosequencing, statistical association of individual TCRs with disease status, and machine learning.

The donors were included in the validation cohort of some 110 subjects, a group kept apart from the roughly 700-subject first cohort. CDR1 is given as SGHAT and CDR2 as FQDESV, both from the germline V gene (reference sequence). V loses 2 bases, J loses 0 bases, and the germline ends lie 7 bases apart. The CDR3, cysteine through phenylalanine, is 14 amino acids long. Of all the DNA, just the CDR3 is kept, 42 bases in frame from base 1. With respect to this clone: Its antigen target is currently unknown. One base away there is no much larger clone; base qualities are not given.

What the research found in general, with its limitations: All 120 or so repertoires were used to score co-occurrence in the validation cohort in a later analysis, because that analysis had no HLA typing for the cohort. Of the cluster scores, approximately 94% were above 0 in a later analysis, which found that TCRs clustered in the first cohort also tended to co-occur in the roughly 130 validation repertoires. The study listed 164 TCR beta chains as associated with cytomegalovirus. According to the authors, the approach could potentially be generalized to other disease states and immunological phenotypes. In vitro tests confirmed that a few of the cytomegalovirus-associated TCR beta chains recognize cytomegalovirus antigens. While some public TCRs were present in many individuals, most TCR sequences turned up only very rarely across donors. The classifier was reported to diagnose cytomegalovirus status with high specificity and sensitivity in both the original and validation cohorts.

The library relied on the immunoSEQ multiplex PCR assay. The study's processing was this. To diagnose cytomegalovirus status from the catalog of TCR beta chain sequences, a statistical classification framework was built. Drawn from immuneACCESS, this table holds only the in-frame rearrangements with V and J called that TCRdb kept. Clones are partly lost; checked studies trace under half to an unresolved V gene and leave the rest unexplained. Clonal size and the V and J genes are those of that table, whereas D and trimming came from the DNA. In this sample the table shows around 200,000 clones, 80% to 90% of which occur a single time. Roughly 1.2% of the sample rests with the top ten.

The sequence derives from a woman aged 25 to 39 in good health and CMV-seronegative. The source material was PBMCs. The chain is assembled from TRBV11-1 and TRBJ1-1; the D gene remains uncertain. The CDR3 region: CASSLQFMNTEAFF. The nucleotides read TGTGCCAGCAGCTTACAGTTCATGAACACTGAAGCTTTCTTT. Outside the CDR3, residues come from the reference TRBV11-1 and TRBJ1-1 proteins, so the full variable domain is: EAEVAQSPRYKITEKSQAVAFWCDPISGHATLYWYRQILGQGPELLVQFQDESVVDDSQLPKDRFSAERLKGVDSTLKIQPAELGDSAMYLCASSLQFMNTEAFFGQGTRLTVV.